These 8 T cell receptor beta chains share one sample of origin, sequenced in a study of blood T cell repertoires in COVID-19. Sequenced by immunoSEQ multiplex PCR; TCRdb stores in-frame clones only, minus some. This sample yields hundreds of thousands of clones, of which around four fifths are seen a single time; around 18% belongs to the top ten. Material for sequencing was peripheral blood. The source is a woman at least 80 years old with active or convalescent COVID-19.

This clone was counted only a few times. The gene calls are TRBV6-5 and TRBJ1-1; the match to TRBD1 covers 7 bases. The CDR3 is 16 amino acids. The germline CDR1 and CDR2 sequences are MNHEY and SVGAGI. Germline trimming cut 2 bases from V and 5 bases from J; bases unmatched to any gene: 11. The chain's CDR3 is CASSYDRSGGWTEAFF. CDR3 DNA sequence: TGTGCCAGCAGTTACGACCGATCAGGGGGGTGGACTGAAGCTTTCTTT.

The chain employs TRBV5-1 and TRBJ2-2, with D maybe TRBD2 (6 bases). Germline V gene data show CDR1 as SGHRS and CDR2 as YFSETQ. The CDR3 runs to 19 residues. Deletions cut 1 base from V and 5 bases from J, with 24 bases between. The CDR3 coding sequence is TGCGCCAGCAGCTTGCGTGGGGCCATAGCGGCATTGGGAACCGGGGAGCTGTTTTTT. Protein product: CASSLRGAIAALGTGELFF.

In DNA form, the CDR3 reads TGTGCCAGCAGCTCCGCTCCTCCAGGGGTTCGGACTGAAGCTTTCTTT. Its protein is CASSSAPPGVRTEAFF. V gene TRBV7-2 combines with J gene TRBJ1-1; possible D gene TRBD1, 6 bases. The germline V gene has CDR1 SGHTA and CDR2 FQGNSA. V was pared by 4 bases and J by 5 bases, with 20 bases between. The CDR3 contains 16 residues.

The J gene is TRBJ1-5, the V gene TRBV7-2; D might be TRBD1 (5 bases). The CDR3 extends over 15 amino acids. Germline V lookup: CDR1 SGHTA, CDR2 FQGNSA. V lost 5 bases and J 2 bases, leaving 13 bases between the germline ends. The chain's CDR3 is CASSKTASGNQPQHF. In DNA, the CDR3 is TGTGCCAGCAGCAAGACAGCTTCGGGCAATCAGCCCCAGCATTTT.

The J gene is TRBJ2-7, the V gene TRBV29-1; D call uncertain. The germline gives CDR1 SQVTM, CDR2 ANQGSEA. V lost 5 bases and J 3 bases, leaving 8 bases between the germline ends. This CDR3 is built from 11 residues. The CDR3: CSVQQLYEQYF. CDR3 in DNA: TGCAGCGTTCAACAGCTCTACGAGCAGTACTTC.

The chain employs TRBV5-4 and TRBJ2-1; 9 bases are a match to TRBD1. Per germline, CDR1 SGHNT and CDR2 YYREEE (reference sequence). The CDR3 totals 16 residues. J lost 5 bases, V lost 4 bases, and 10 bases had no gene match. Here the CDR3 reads CASSAWTGAYNNEQFF. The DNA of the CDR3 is TGTGCCAGCAGCGCCTGGACAGGGGCATACAACAATGAGCAGTTCTTC.

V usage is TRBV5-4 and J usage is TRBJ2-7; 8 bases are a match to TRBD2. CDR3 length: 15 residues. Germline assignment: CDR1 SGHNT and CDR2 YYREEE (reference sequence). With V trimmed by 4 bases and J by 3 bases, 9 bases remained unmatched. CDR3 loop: CASSRRTGGIYEQYF. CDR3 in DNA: TGTGCCAGCAGCCGAAGGACGGGGGGGATCTACGAGCAGTACTTC.

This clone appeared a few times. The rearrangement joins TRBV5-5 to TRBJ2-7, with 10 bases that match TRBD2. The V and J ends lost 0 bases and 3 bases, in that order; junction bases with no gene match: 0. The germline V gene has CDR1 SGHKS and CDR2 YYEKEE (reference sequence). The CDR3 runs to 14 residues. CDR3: CASSLASGSYEQYF. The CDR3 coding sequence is TGTGCCAGCAGCTTGGCTAGCGGGAGCTACGAGCAGTACTTC.